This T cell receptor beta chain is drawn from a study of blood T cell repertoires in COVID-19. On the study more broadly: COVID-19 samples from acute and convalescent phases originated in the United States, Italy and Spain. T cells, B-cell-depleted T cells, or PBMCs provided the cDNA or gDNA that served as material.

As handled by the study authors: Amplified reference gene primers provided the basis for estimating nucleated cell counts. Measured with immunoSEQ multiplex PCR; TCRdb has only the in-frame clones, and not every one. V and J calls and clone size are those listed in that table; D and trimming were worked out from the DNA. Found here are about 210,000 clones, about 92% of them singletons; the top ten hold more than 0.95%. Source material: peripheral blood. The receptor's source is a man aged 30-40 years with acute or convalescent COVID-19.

The CDR3 spells CASSLPEAPYNEQFF. CDR3 DNA sequence: TGCGCCAGCAGCTTGCCAGAGGCACCCTACAATGAGCAGTTCTTC. The chain is built from TRBV5-1 and TRBJ2-1; no definite D call. The CDR3 runs to 15 residues. V was clipped by 1 base and J by 2 bases, with 10 bases between them. Germline V gives CDR1 SGHRS, CDR2 YFSETQ.